The TCR beta chain described here comes from a study of blood T cell repertoires in COVID-19. The wider study: The study drew acute and convalescent COVID-19 samples from the United States, Italy and Spain.

CDR1 and CDR2 (germline): SGDLS, YYNGEE. CDR3 length: 15 residues. V was trimmed by 0 bases and J by 6 bases, leaving 13 bases between them. While infection was still active, Seattle patients were enrolled and then followed longitudinally. Original handling: Estimation of nucleated cell counts relied on the amplification of reference gene primers. Clones were read by immunoSEQ multiplex PCR, and TCRdb kept only the in-frame ones, dropping some. V and J calls and clone size come straight from that table; D and trimming were deduced from the DNA. The sample includes hundreds of thousands of clones, about nine tenths of them seen just once.

This receptor was obtained from a woman aged 45 to 65 with COVID-19, enrolled during active disease. Sequenced: peripheral blood. The chain recombines TRBV9 with TRBJ1-5; D is perhaps TRBD1 (6 bases). The CDR3 DNA is TGTGCCAGCAGCGTAGGGGAGGGGGGGAGTCAGCCCCAGCATTTT. Translation gives CASSVGEGGSQPQHF.